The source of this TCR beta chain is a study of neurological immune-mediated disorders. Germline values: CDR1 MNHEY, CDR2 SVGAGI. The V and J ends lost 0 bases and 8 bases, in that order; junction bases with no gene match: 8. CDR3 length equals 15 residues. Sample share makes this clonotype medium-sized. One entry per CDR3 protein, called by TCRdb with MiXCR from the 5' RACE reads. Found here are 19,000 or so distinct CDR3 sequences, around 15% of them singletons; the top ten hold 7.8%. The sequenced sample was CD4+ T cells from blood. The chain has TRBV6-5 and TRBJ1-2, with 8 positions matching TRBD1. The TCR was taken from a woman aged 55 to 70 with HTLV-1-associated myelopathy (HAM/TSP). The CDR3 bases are TGTGCCAGCAGTTACTCGATCAGGGGGCTGGTGGGCTACACCTTC. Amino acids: CASSYSIRGLVGYTF.